This T cell receptor beta chain came from a study of blood T cell repertoires in COVID-19. Turning to the study itself: From T cells, B-cell-depleted T cells, or PBMCs came the material, which was cDNA or gDNA.

Using immunoSEQ multiplex PCR, the repertoire was profiled, and TCRdb retains in-frame clones only, with some absent. Here the sample spans 160,000 or so clones, approximately 81% being singletons. The germline V gene has CDR1 MGHRA and CDR2 YSYEKL. This CDR3 contains 17 residues. Trimming took 2 bases from V and 0 from J, leaving 14 bases between them. What was sequenced was peripheral blood. The TCR was taken from a man aged 40-50 years with acute or convalescent COVID-19. The V call is TRBV4-1, the J call TRBJ1-3; maybe TRBD1 (6 bases). CDR3 sequence reads: CASSQPSTGPSGNTIYF. CDR3 DNA sequence: TGCGCCAGCAGCCAACCTTCCACAGGGCCCTCTGGAAACACCATATATTTT.